The entry below gives a single T cell receptor beta chain sequence along with its context. Treatment meaning: randomized to nivolumab then ipilimumab (arm A) or the reverse (arm B). Trimming at V came to 4 bases and at J to 4 bases, leaving 8 bases not matched to a gene. This CDR3 spans 16 amino acids. Germline V gives CDR1 SGHTS, CDR2 YDEGEE. This sample is drawn from a study of sequential checkpoint blockade in melanoma. Profiled with immunoSEQ multiplex PCR; TCRdb holds only in-frame clones, not every one. The sample shows over 8,000 clones, around 60% of them seen only once. The chain combines TRBV5-8 with TRBJ2-3, with 11 bases that match TRBD2. The sequences come from CD8+ T cells sorted from blood (inferred from file names), collected from a patient given nivolumab and ipilimumab in sequence. This clonotype was obtained from a human donor with melanoma. The CDR3 region is CASSPTVAGGPDTQYF. CDR3 nucleotides: TGTGCCAGCAGCCCTACTGTAGCGGGGGGGCCAGATACGCAGTATTTT.